This T cell receptor beta chain was sequenced for a study of blood T cell repertoires in COVID-19. Study information: The United States, Italy and Spain provided the acute and convalescent COVID-19 samples. PBMCs, B-cell-depleted T cells, or T cells provided the cDNA or gDNA that made up the material.

Methods used by the authors: Cell counts per sample came from amplifying reference gene primers. The protocol was immunoSEQ multiplex PCR, while the TCRdb copy is restricted to in-frame clones and leaves out a portion. The V and J calls and clone size are taken from that table; D and trimming were inferred from the DNA. The table has 100,000 to 150,000 clones, 65% to 80% seen once. Trimming shortened V by 7 bases and J by 4 bases, and 11 bases separated the two germline ends. From germline, CDR1 is LNHDA and CDR2 SQIVND (reference sequence). The CDR3 has 14 amino acids. What was sequenced was peripheral blood. This sequence was found in a human donor with acute or convalescent COVID-19. The donor label of this sample is uncertain. V usage is TRBV19 and J usage is TRBJ1-6, with D unresolved. CDR3 sequence: CASTHGPYNSPLHF. CDR3 sequence (DNA): TGTGCCAGTACACATGGGCCATATAATTCACCCCTCCACTTT.